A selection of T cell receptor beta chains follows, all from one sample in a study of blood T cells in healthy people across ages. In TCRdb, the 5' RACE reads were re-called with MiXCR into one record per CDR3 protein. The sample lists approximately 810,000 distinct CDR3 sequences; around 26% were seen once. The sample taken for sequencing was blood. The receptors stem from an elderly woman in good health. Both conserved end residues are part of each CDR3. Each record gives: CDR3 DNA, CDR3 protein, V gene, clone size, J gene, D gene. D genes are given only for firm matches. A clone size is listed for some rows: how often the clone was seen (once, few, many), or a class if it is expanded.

DNA: TGTGCCAGCAGCGAGCAAAGAAATTCACCCCTCCACTTT
CDR3: CASSEQRNSPLHF
V: TRBV11-2
size: few
J: TRBJ1-6
D: -

DNA: TGTGCCAGCAGCAAGGGGGTGTACTACAATGAGCAGTTCTTC
CDR3: CASSKGVYYNEQFF
V: TRBV2
size: many
J: TRBJ2-1
D: -

DNA: TGTGCCATCAGGCCAGCGGGTGCGGAGGAGACCCAGTACTTC
CDR3: CAIRPAGAEETQYF
V: TRBV10-3
size: many
J: TRBJ2-5
D: -

DNA: TGTGCCAGCAGCTTAGATACAGCATCAGATACGCAGTATTTT
CDR3: CASSLDTASDTQYF
V: TRBV7-2
size: -
J: TRBJ2-3
D: -

DNA: TGTGCCAGCAGAAAGTCAGGGTCGTGGGGCTACACCTTC
CDR3: CASRKSGSWGYTF
V: TRBV7-2
size: many
J: TRBJ1-2
D: -

DNA: TGTGTCAGCAGCTTGACGGGGCACACAGATACGCAGTATTTT
CDR3: CVSSLTGHTDTQYF
V: TRBV5-5
size: -
J: TRBJ2-3
D: -

DNA: TGTGCCAGCAGTTACGAGGTCCGACTATACAATGAGCAGTTCTTC
CDR3: CASSYEVRLYNEQFF
V: TRBV6-2/TRBV6-3
size: many
J: TRBJ2-1
D: -

DNA: TGTGCCAGCAGTTTAGGGGGGGTAAGGGAAAAACTGTTTTTT
CDR3: CASSLGGVREKLFF
V: TRBV12-3/TRBV12-4
size: many
J: TRBJ1-4
D: -

DNA: TGTGCCAGCTCACCCCAGGCGGGGGCCAATCAGCCCCAGCATTTT
CDR3: CASSPQAGANQPQHF
V: TRBV18
size: -
J: TRBJ1-5
D: -

DNA: TGTGCCAGCAGTCCGAACCCCCGAGTGGGAGATACGCAGTATTTT
CDR3: CASSPNPRVGDTQYF
V: TRBV6-1
size: -
J: TRBJ2-3
D: -

DNA: TGTGCCAGCACCTTCCGACGGAAGAACACTGAAGCTTTCTTT
CDR3: CASTFRRKNTEAFF
V: TRBV12-3/TRBV12-4
size: -
J: TRBJ1-1
D: -

DNA: TGCGCCAGCAGCACTCCAACAGGCTTTGAGCAGTTCTTC
CDR3: CASSTPTGFEQFF
V: TRBV5-1
size: -
J: TRBJ2-1
D: -

DNA: TGCGCCAGCAGAGTTGGGGGTCCTTCACCCCTCCACTTT
CDR3: CASRVGGPSPLHF
V: TRBV10-2
size: many
J: TRBJ1-6
D: -

DNA: TGTGCCAGTAGTAGCGGGACGGCGGTCGGGGACCAGTACTTC
CDR3: CASSSGTAVGDQYF
V: TRBV19
size: few
J: TRBJ2-7
D: -

DNA: TGCAGTGCTATAGCTTCGGGCGGCTACACCTTC
CDR3: CSAIASGGYTF
V: TRBV20-1
size: -
J: TRBJ1-2
D: -

DNA: TGCGCCAGCAGCAAGCCGGACGGAAACACTGAAGCTTTCTTT
CDR3: CASSKPDGNTEAFF
V: TRBV5-1
size: -
J: TRBJ1-1
D: -

DNA: TGTGCCAGCAGCTTAGGACTAGCGATTGAGCAGTACTTC
CDR3: CASSLGLAIEQYF
V: TRBV11-2
size: -
J: TRBJ2-7
D: TRBD2

DNA: TGTGCCAGCAGCCCGAGTCTGGCTGCAGGCGGCTACACCTTC
CDR3: CASSPSLAAGGYTF
V: TRBV11-2
size: many
J: TRBJ1-2
D: -

DNA: TGTGCCAGCAGCTCGACGACAGGGGGCAGCTACGAGCAGTACTTC
CDR3: CASSSTTGGSYEQYF
V: TRBV7-9
size: many
J: TRBJ2-7
D: TRBD1

DNA: TGCGCCAGCAGCCAAGACCTCGGCCGGGGGCCGCGCGGGGGCTACACCTTC
CDR3: CASSQDLGRGPRGGYTF
V: TRBV4-3
size: many
J: TRBJ1-2
D: -

DNA: TGTGCCTTCGCGGGGCAGGGCTCCTACGCGCAGTACTTC
CDR3: CAFAGQGSYAQYF
V: TRBV30
size: -
J: TRBJ2-7
D: -

DNA: TGTGCCAGCAGCCAAGACTCCGAGGGGTATGAGCAGTACTTC
CDR3: CASSQDSEGYEQYF
V: TRBV3-1
size: few
J: TRBJ2-5
D: -

DNA: TGCAGTGCTAGACGCTCTGGGGCCAACGTCCTGACTTTC
CDR3: CSARRSGANVLTF
V: TRBV20-1
size: many
J: TRBJ2-6
D: -

DNA: TGTGCCAGCAGAAAACAAGGGGGCGGGACGGGGCAAGAGACCCAGTACTTC
CDR3: CASRKQGGGTGQETQYF
V: TRBV7-6
size: many
J: TRBJ2-5
D: -

DNA: TGCAGGGCTAGCCTGACCCAAGAGACCCAGTACTTC
CDR3: CRASLTQETQYF
V: TRBV20-1
size: few
J: TRBJ2-5
D: -

DNA: TGTGCCAGCAGCCAACGCCCTGCGGGGGCATCGGAAATCTTC
CDR3: CASSQRPAGASEIF
V: TRBV3-1
size: -
J: TRBJ2-1
D: -

DNA: TGTGCCAGCAGCCCGGGACGGTCGGAGCAGTACTTC
CDR3: CASSPGRSEQYF
V: TRBV5-6
size: -
J: TRBJ2-5
D: -

DNA: TGTGCCAGCAGCCCTAGTGGGCGGGGGGGCTACAATGAGCAGTTCTTC
CDR3: CASSPSGRGGYNEQFF
V: TRBV11-1
size: many
J: TRBJ2-1
D: TRBD2

DNA: TGTGCCATCAGTGAACCGGGACAGGGGGCGCAAGGGCAGTACTTC
CDR3: CAISEPGQGAQGQYF
V: TRBV10-3
size: many
J: TRBJ2-7
D: TRBD1

DNA: TGTGCCAGCAGCGTACTGGACAGGAACAATGAGCAGTTCTTC
CDR3: CASSVLDRNNEQFF
V: TRBV9
size: -
J: TRBJ2-1
D: TRBD1

DNA: TGTGCCAGCAGTTACTCTGCAGGGTCAGAGGAGCAGTACTTC
CDR3: CASSYSAGSEEQYF
V: TRBV6-2/TRBV6-3
size: many
J: TRBJ2-7
D: -

DNA: TGTGCCAGCACCAGGATAGCTAACTATGGCTACACCTTC
CDR3: CASTRIANYGYTF
V: TRBV6-2/TRBV6-3
size: many
J: TRBJ1-2
D: -

DNA: TGTGCCAGCAGCTCCGTAAGGGGCTATGGCTACACCTTC
CDR3: CASSSVRGYGYTF
V: TRBV7-2
size: -
J: TRBJ1-2
D: -

DNA: TGTGCCAGCAGTCCGGGACTAGAGAGAGAGACCCAGTACTTC
CDR3: CASSPGLERETQYF
V: TRBV6-1
size: many
J: TRBJ2-5
D: TRBD2

DNA: TGTGCCAGCAGTGAGAGGCAGGGGCGCGATTACACCTTC
CDR3: CASSERQGRDYTF
V: TRBV6-1
size: -
J: TRBJ1-2
D: -

DNA: TGCAGCGTTGACCTGGATTGGGGGGAGCAGTACTTC
CDR3: CSVDLDWGEQYF
V: TRBV29-1
size: -
J: TRBJ2-7
D: -

DNA: TGCATCGCGTGTGAAGGGAATAGTAAGAACACTGAAGCTTTCTTT
CDR3: CIACEGNSKNTEAFF
V: TRBV29-1
size: once
J: TRBJ1-1
D: -

DNA: TGCAGTGCTAGGGAGGGACGGAATAACTATGGCTACACCTTC
CDR3: CSAREGRNNYGYTF
V: TRBV20-1
size: once
J: TRBJ1-2
D: -

DNA: TGTGCCAGCAGTTACAAAGGTAGCGGGGGCCCCACAGATACGCAGTATTTT
CDR3: CASSYKGSGGPTDTQYF
V: TRBV6-2/TRBV6-3
size: -
J: TRBJ2-3
D: TRBD2

DNA: TGTGCCAGGAGCTTACCTGTAGCGGGGGGGCGGAACAATGAGCAGTTCTTC
CDR3: CARSLPVAGGRNNEQFF
V: TRBV7-8
size: once
J: TRBJ2-1
D: TRBD2

DNA: TGTGCCAGCAGCCTGCCGGGACAGTCCTACAATGAGCAGTACTTC
CDR3: CASSLPGQSYNEQYF
V: TRBV7-2
size: few
J: TRBJ2-7
D: TRBD1

DNA: TGCAGCGTTGTGAAGAGCACAGATACGCAGTATTTT
CDR3: CSVVKSTDTQYF
V: TRBV29-1
size: many
J: TRBJ2-3
D: -

DNA: TGTGCCAGCAGCCAGGGAGGCTCAATCAATGAGCAGTTCTTC
CDR3: CASSQGGSINEQFF
V: TRBV3-1
size: -
J: TRBJ2-1
D: -

DNA: TGTGCCAGCAGCCTGTTTGGGGAAGCTTTCTTT
CDR3: CASSLFGEAFF
V: TRBV7-2
size: -
J: TRBJ1-1
D: -

DNA: TGTGCCAGCAGCTTGGAGGACATTGGTGGGCAGTATTTT
CDR3: CASSLEDIGGQYF
V: TRBV7-2
size: many
J: TRBJ2-3
D: -

DNA: TGTGCCAGGGAGGGTTCGGGGGGCCGGCAAGAGACCCAGTACTTC
CDR3: CAREGSGGRQETQYF
V: TRBV27
size: few
J: TRBJ2-5
D: -

DNA: TGTGCCAGCAGCTCTCCGGGACAGGGGGCGTCCTATAATTCACCCCTCCACTTT
CDR3: CASSSPGQGASYNSPLHF
V: TRBV7-9
size: many
J: TRBJ1-6
D: TRBD1

DNA: TGTGCCAGCAGTTTATCCCACGAGGGCCATGGCTACACCTTC
CDR3: CASSLSHEGHGYTF
V: TRBV28
size: many
J: TRBJ1-2
D: -

DNA: TGTGCCAGCAGCGCTGGGACTAACACAGATACGCAGTATTTT
CDR3: CASSAGTNTDTQYF
V: TRBV9
size: many
J: TRBJ2-3
D: TRBD2

DNA: TGTGCCAGCAGAACAGGGGATGGGAACTATGGCTACACCTTC
CDR3: CASRTGDGNYGYTF
V: TRBV9
size: few
J: TRBJ1-2
D: TRBD1